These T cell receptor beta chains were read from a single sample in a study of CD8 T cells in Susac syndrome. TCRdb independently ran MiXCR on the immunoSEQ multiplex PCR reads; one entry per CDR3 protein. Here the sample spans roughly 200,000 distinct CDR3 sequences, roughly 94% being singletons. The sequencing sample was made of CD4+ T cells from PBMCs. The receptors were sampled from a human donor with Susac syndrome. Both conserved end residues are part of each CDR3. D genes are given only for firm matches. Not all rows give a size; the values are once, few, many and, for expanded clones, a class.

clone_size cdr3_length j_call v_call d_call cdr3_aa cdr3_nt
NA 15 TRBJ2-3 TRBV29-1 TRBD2 CSVDPASGSPDTQYF TGCAGCGTTGATCCGGCTAGCGGGAGCCCAGATACGCAGTATTTT
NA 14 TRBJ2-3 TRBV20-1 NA CSDEEWESRNTQYF TGCAGTGACGAGGAGTGGGAGTCTCGAAATACGCAGTATTTT
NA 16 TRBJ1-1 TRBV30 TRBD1 CAWSALGQGVHTEAFF TGTGCCTGGAGTGCTTTGGGACAGGGTGTCCACACTGAAGCTTTCTTT
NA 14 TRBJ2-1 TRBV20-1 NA CSARVPGQYNEQFF TGCAGTGCTAGAGTGCCAGGACAATACAATGAGCAGTTCTTC
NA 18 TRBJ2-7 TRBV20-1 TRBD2 CSAPLHFALAGAIYEQYF TGCAGTGCTCCCCTACATTTTGCACTAGCGGGAGCGATATACGAGCAGTACTTC
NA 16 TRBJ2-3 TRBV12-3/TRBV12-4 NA CASSPSQGWSTDTQYF TGTGCCAGCAGCCCATCTCAGGGATGGAGCACAGATACGCAGTATTTT
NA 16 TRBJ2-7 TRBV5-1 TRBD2 CASSLGVGLAVYEQYF TGCGCCAGCAGCTTGGGGGTAGGACTAGCGGTCTACGAGCAGTACTTC
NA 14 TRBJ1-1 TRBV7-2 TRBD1 CASSLEGQASEAFF TGTGCCAGCAGCTTAGAAGGACAGGCCTCTGAAGCTTTCTTT
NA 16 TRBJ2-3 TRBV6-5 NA CASSYRLASGTDTQYF TGTGCCAGCAGTTATCGCCTAGCGAGTGGTACAGATACGCAGTATTTT
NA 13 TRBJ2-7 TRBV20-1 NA CSVLRGDNYEQYF TGCAGTGTTCTGAGGGGGGACAACTACGAGCAGTACTTC
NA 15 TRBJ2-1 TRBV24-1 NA CATSDNRVTYNEQFF TGTGCCACCAGTGATAACAGGGTTACCTACAATGAGCAGTTCTTC
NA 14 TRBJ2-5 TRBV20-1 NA CSARDKYLEETQYF TGCAGTGCTAGAGATAAGTACTTGGAAGAGACCCAGTACTTC
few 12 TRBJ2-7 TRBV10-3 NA CAILGQGHEQYF TGTGCCATTCTTGGTCAGGGCCACGAGCAGTACTTC
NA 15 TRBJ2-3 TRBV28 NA CASSHPPAGTDTQYF TGTGCCAGCAGTCATCCGCCGGCGGGGACAGATACGCAGTATTTT
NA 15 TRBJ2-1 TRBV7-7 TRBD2 CASSPVGGGDNEQFF TGTGCTAGCAGCCCGGTCGGCGGGGGGGACAATGAGCAGTTCTTC
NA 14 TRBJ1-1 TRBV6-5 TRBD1 CASSRLTGGTEAFF TGTGCCAGCAGCCGATTGACAGGGGGCACTGAAGCTTTCTTT
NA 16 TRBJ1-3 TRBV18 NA CASSPAGTISGNTIYF TGTGCCAGCTCACCAGCCGGGACAATCTCTGGAAACACCATATATTTT
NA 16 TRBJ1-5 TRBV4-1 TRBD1 CASSQGQGPSNQPQHF TGCGCCAGCAGCCAGGGACAGGGGCCAAGCAATCAGCCCCAGCATTTT
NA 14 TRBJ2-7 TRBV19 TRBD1 CASSVGQGSYEQYF TGTGCCAGTAGTGTGGGACAGGGATCCTACGAGCAGTACTTC
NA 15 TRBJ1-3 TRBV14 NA CASSQVSGPGNTIYF TGTGCCAGCAGCCAAGTTTCGGGACCTGGAAACACCATATATTTT
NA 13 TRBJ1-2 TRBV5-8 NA CASSLMDNYGYTF TGTGCCAGCAGCTTGATGGATAACTATGGCTACACCTTC
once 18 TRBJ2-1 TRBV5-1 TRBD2 CASSSAGGPTSGIDEQFF TGCGCCAGCAGCTCGGCAGGGGGTCCTACTAGCGGGATTGATGAGCAGTTCTTC
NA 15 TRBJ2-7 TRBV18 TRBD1 CASSTIGQGSYEQYF TGTGCCAGCTCTACGATCGGACAGGGATCCTACGAGCAGTACTTC
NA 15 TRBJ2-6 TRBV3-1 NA CASSETLSGANVLTF TGTGCCAGCAGCGAAACCCTCTCTGGGGCCAACGTCCTGACTTTC
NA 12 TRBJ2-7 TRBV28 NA CASSFVRYEQYF TGTGCCAGCAGTTTCGTTCGTTACGAGCAGTACTTC
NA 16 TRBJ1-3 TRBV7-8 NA CASSFGRGRSGNTIYF TGTGCCAGCAGCTTCGGTCGAGGCCGCTCTGGAAACACCATATATTTT
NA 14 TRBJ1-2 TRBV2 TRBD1 CASNSGTGGYRYTF TGTGCCAGCAACTCCGGGACAGGGGGCTACCGCTACACCTTC
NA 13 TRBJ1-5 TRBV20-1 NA CSARDSRNQPQHF TGCAGTGCTAGGGACAGTCGAAATCAGCCCCAGCATTTT
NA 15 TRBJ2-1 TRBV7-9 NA CASSTDKWDYNEQFF TGTGCCAGCAGCACCGACAAGTGGGATTACAATGAGCAGTTCTTC
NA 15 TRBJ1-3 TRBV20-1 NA CSARDARTSGNTIYF TGCAGTGCTAGAGATGCCCGGACGTCAGGAAACACCATATATTTT
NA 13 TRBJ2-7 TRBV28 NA CASRAGWIDEQYF TGTGCCAGCAGGGCGGGTTGGATCGACGAGCAGTACTTC
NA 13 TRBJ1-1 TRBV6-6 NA CASSYEGNTEAFF TGTGCCAGCAGTTACGAGGGGAACACTGAAGCTTTCTTT
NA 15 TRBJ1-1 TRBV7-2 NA CASSSPGVHVTEAFF TGTGCCAGCAGCTCCCCAGGGGTTCATGTCACTGAAGCTTTCTTT
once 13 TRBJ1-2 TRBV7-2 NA CASRLTGGYGYTF TGTGCCAGCAGGTTGACCGGGGGGTATGGCTACACCTTC
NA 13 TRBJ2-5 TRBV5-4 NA CASSERSRETQYF TGTGCCAGCAGCGAACGATCGAGAGAGACCCAGTACTTC
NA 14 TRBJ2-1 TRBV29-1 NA CSAPEKGDPGEQFF TGCAGCGCCCCCGAGAAGGGAGACCCGGGAGAGCAGTTCTTC
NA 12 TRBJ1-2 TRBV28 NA CASSSSGYGYTF TGTGCCAGCAGTTCCTCGGGATATGGCTACACCTTC
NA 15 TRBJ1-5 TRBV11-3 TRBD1 CASSWTGPSEQPQHF TGTGCCAGCAGCTGGACAGGTCCTTCGGAGCAGCCCCAGCATTTT
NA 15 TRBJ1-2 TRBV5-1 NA CASSLSAGSFDGYTF TGCGCCAGCAGCTTGTCCGCAGGCTCATTCGATGGCTACACCTTC
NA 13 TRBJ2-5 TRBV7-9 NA CASSLGVMETQYF TGTGCCAGCAGCTTAGGTGTAATGGAGACCCAGTACTTC
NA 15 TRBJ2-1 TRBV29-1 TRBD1 CSVEYLGTAGNEQFF TGCAGCGTTGAATACCTCGGGACAGCAGGTAATGAGCAGTTCTTC
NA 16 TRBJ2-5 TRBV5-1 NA CASSLSPSQQRETQYF TGCGCCAGCAGCCTGTCGCCAAGTCAACAGCGGGAGACCCAGTACTTC
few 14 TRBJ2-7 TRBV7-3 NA CASSPSGSTYEQYF TGTGCCAGCAGCCCGAGCGGGTCCACCTACGAGCAGTACTTC
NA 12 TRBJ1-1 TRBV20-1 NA CSATRWNTEAFF TGCAGTGCTACCCGATGGAACACTGAAGCTTTCTTT
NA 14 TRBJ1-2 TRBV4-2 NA CASSQRERQRGYTF TGTGCCAGCAGCCAGCGGGAGCGACAGCGGGGCTACACCTTC
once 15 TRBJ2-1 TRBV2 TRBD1 CASSPRTGRINEQFF TGTGCCAGCAGCCCGCGGACAGGGAGAATCAATGAGCAGTTCTTC
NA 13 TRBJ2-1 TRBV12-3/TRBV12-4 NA CASSLGQNNEQFF TGTGCCAGCAGTTTAGGACAGAACAATGAGCAGTTCTTC